A selection of T cell receptor beta chains follows, all from one sample in a study of cytomegalovirus exposure and HLA in healthy donors. Repertoires were generated with immunoSEQ multiplex PCR, while TCRdb's copy carries only in-frame clones and drops some. The data contain fewer than 150,000 clones, 70% to 80% of them singletons. The specimen sequenced was PBMCs. The receptors derive from a man younger than 35 in good health and CMV-seronegative. Both conserved end residues are part of each CDR3. The order of the fields is D gene, V gene, J gene, clone size, CDR3 DNA, CDR3 protein. A D gene is named only where the DNA matches it firmly. Clone size is given for some rows only: seen once, a few or many times, or a class if the clone is expanded.

-	TRBV30	TRBJ1-4	-	TGTGCCTGGAAGAGCCTAAATGAAAAACTGTTTTTT	CAWKSLNEKLFF
-	TRBV9	TRBJ1-1	-	TGTGCCAGCAGCGTAGAGATGGGAGGGTACACTGAAGCTTTCTTT	CASSVEMGGYTEAFF
TRBD2	TRBV10-2	TRBJ2-7	few	TGCGCCAGCAGTGAGTGGCGGGAGCTTTACGAGCAGTACTTC	CASSEWRELYEQYF
-	TRBV19	TRBJ2-7	-	TGTGCCAGTAGTATAGATCTAGGTGCCTCCGAGCAGTACTTC	CASSIDLGASEQYF
TRBD2	TRBV11-2	TRBJ2-7	few	TGTGCCAGCAGCTTAGGGGCGGGGGCCTACGAGCAGTACTTC	CASSLGAGAYEQYF
TRBD1	TRBV7-9	TRBJ2-5	-	TGTGCCAGCAGCTATAAGGGACAGCCCCAAGAGACCCAGTACTTC	CASSYKGQPQETQYF
-	TRBV5-1	TRBJ2-7	-	TGCGCCAGCAGCTTGGTGATTTCGCGGACAGAGAATCAGTACTTC	CASSLVISRTENQYF
-	TRBV28	TRBJ2-7	-	TGTGCCAGCAGTTCCCCGGGGACAACCAGCTCCTACGAGCAGTACTTC	CASSSPGTTSSYEQYF
TRBD2	TRBV13	TRBJ2-7	-	TGTGCCAGCAGCCCGAGCGGGAAGGCCTACTACGAGCAGTACTTC	CASSPSGKAYYEQYF
-	TRBV7-9	TRBJ2-5	-	TGTGCCAGCAGCTCAAGTGCGCGGGGGCTTCGAGAGACCCAGTACTTC	CASSSSARGLRETQYF
-	TRBV5-5	TRBJ1-2	many	TGTGCCAGCAGCTTGGTAGGGGTTTATGGCTACACCTTC	CASSLVGVYGYTF
-	TRBV27	TRBJ1-1	-	TGTGCCAGCAGTTTATCAGGGGGCACTGAAGCTTTCTTT	CASSLSGGTEAFF
TRBD2	TRBV6-6	TRBJ2-5	once	TGTGCCAGCAGTTACACTAGCGGGGGGGCCTGGGAGACCCAGTACTTC	CASSYTSGGAWETQYF
TRBD1	TRBV19	TRBJ1-1	-	TGTGCCAGTAGTATAGGGCCGGGACAGGTGGGCCCTAACACTGAAGCTTTCTTT	CASSIGPGQVGPNTEAFF
TRBD1	TRBV2	TRBJ1-4	-	TGTGCCAGCAGCCGCACCCCATTGACAGGGCCAAATGAAAAACTGTTTTTT	CASSRTPLTGPNEKLFF
-	TRBV7-2	TRBJ2-1	-	TGTGCCAGCAGCCCTCCGGGAGCCGAGCAGTTCTTC	CASSPPGAEQFF
-	TRBV12-5	TRBJ1-5	-	TGTGCTAGTGGACGGACCCACAGGAGCAATCAGCCCCAGCATTTT	CASGRTHRSNQPQHF
TRBD2	TRBV5-1	TRBJ2-1	-	TGCGCCAGCAGCTGGACTAGCGGGTTCTACAATGAGCAGTTCTTC	CASSWTSGFYNEQFF
-	TRBV4-1	TRBJ2-7	once	TGCGCCAGCAGCCTTCAGTCTGGTAACCCCTACGAGCAGTACTTC	CASSLQSGNPYEQYF
-	TRBV27	TRBJ2-2	once	TGTGCCAGCAGTTTCTTATTAGCGAACACCGGGGAGCTGTTTTTT	CASSFLLANTGELFF
-	TRBV7-9	TRBJ2-1	-	TGTGCCAGCAGCTGGGCGAGCTCCTACAATGAGCAGTTCTTC	CASSWASSYNEQFF
-	TRBV5-1	TRBJ1-1	few	TGCGCCAGCAGCGCCCGTCGGGAAAGGAACACTGAAGCTTTCTTT	CASSARRERNTEAFF
-	TRBV6-1	TRBJ1-1	-	TGTGCCAGCAGTGAAGCGCTTCGAGACAGAGAAGCTTTCTTT	CASSEALRDREAFF
TRBD1	TRBV5-1	TRBJ2-7	-	TGCGCCAGCAGTTCAGGGGGCTTCTACGAGCAGTACTTC	CASSSGGFYEQYF
-	TRBV6-5	TRBJ2-2	-	TGTGCCAGCAGTTACTCTCCGGGGTCTACAGCCGGGGAGCTGTTTTTT	CASSYSPGSTAGELFF
TRBD2	TRBV9	TRBJ2-1	-	TGTGCCAGCAGCGCTACGACTAGCGGGAGGGCCCACTCCTACAATGAGCAGTTCTTC	CASSATTSGRAHSYNEQFF
-	TRBV7-3	TRBJ1-6	-	TGTGCCAGCAGCTTGGGGGGAACGAATAATTCACCCCTCCACTTT	CASSLGGTNNSPLHF
TRBD1	TRBV19	TRBJ1-2	-	TGTGCCAGTATGCCCAGGGACAGGGCAGGCTACACCTTC	CASMPRDRAGYTF
-	TRBV4-1	TRBJ1-5	-	TGCGCCAGCAGCCATAGGGCAGGGGGCAATCAGCCCCAGCATTTT	CASSHRAGGNQPQHF
-	TRBV9	TRBJ1-2	once	TGTGCCAGTGGGGGGGGTGCTGGGGGCTATGGCTACACCTTC	CASGGGAGGYGYTF
-	TRBV9	TRBJ1-1	once	TGTGCCAGCAGCGTAGGACTCACCACTGAAGCTTTCTTT	CASSVGLTTEAFF
TRBD1	TRBV18	TRBJ2-7	-	TGTGCCAGCTCACCAACAGGGGTAGACTACGAGCAGTACTTC	CASSPTGVDYEQYF
TRBD1	TRBV19	TRBJ2-7	-	TGTGCCAGTAGTATAACCGGGACAGGGCGGTACGAGCAGTACTTC	CASSITGTGRYEQYF
TRBD2	TRBV5-1	TRBJ2-2	-	TGCGCCAGCAGCTTTGCGGGGGCCGGGGAGCTGTTTTTT	CASSFAGAGELFF
TRBD2	TRBV11-3	TRBJ2-5	-	TGTGCCAGCAGCTTAGGCTATGAGACTAGCGGGCAAGAGACCCAGTACTTC	CASSLGYETSGQETQYF
-	TRBV6-5	TRBJ1-2	-	TGTGCCAGCAGTTCCCTAGCAGGTCCATATGGCTACACCTTC	CASSSLAGPYGYTF
-	TRBV19	TRBJ1-2	few	TGTGCCAGTAGTATAGTGGCAGACACGTATGGCTACACCTTC	CASSIVADTYGYTF
TRBD2	TRBV5-1	TRBJ2-7	once	TGCGCCAGCAGCTGGGGGACTAGCGGGGGGGGTAACGAGCAGTACTTC	CASSWGTSGGGNEQYF
TRBD1	TRBV5-4	TRBJ1-1	-	TGTGCCAGCAGCTCCCGGACAGGGGGGAACACTGAAGCTTTCTTT	CASSSRTGGNTEAFF